The rows below give T cell receptor beta chains drawn from one sample of a study of blood T cell repertoires in COVID-19. Repertoires were generated with immunoSEQ multiplex PCR, while TCRdb's copy carries only in-frame clones and drops some. The sample has roughly 200,000 clones, roughly 87% seen once. Material for sequencing was PBMCs or T cells enriched from blood (not recorded which). The receptors originated from a man aged 18 to 30 with acute COVID-19. The CDR3 runs from the conserved cysteine through the conserved F or W. A D gene is named only where the DNA matches it firmly. A row's size may be missing; if present it is once, few, many or a size class.

J gene	V gene	D gene	clone size	CDR3 DNA	CDR3 protein
TRBJ2-5	TRBV27	NA	NA	TGTGCCAGCAGTCACGCTGTGGGGGGCCAAGAGACCCAGTACTTC	CASSHAVGGQETQYF
TRBJ2-3	TRBV9	TRBD2	NA	TGTGCCAGCAGCGTAGAGACTAGCGGCACAGATACGCAGTATTTT	CASSVETSGTDTQYF
TRBJ1-2	TRBV19	TRBD1	NA	TGTGCCAGTACCGACAGGGACTTAAGCTACACCTTC	CASTDRDLSYTF
TRBJ2-7	TRBV28	TRBD2	NA	TGTGCCATCTCCTTCGGGACTACAGACGAGCAGTACTTC	CAISFGTTDEQYF
TRBJ1-3	TRBV30	NA	NA	TGTGCCTGGGATAAGCAGGGCTCTGGAAACACCATATATTTT	CAWDKQGSGNTIYF
TRBJ1-2	TRBV7-9	NA	many	TGTGCCAGCAGCTTATTTACCGGGGGTCAGGGCTACACCTTC	CASSLFTGGQGYTF
TRBJ2-1	TRBV21-1	NA	few	TGTGCCAGCAGCAAAGAAAGCGGACAGGGTAAAGGGGGGAACAATGAGCAGTTCTTC	CASSKESGQGKGGNNEQFF
TRBJ1-3	TRBV7-3	NA	NA	TGTGCCAGCAGCAACGGACAGAAGCAGGTCTTT	CASSNGQKQVF
TRBJ1-1	TRBV7-9	TRBD1	NA	TGTGCCAGCAGCATACAGGGGGCGGATAGAGGAGCTTTCTTT	CASSIQGADRGAFF
TRBJ1-2	TRBV27	NA	NA	TGTGCCAGCAGTTTCGGACAGCACTATGGCTACACCTTC	CASSFGQHYGYTF
TRBJ1-3	TRBV6-5	NA	NA	TGTGCCAGCAACGGCGACTTTGGAAACACCATATATTTT	CASNGDFGNTIYF
TRBJ2-3	TRBV4-3	TRBD2	NA	TGCGCCAGCAGCCAAGAGTGGGGACTAGCGGGAGGGCTCACAGATACGCAGTATTTT	CASSQEWGLAGGLTDTQYF
TRBJ2-3	TRBV30	NA	NA	TGTGCCTGGATCGCGAAGGTTCGGCTAGCGCCTCGCACAGATACGCAGTATTTT	CAWIAKVRLAPRTDTQYF
TRBJ2-7	TRBV30	TRBD1	NA	TGTGCCTGGGGACAGGGTTCCGAGCAGTACTTC	CAWGQGSEQYF
TRBJ2-7	TRBV5-1	TRBD1	NA	TGCGCCAGCAGCAGAGGTGGGACAGGGGGCCACGAGCAGTACTTC	CASSRGGTGGHEQYF
TRBJ1-6	TRBV11-2	TRBD1	NA	TGTGCCAGCAGGCAGGGACAGCAAAATTCACCCCTCCACTTT	CASRQGQQNSPLHF
TRBJ1-2	TRBV7-8	NA	NA	TGTGCCAGCAGCCCAACCAGAGTGGGGGGTGGCTACACCTTC	CASSPTRVGGGYTF
TRBJ1-1	TRBV4-3	NA	NA	TGCGCCAGCAGCCAAACACAGTACACTGAAGCTTTCTTT	CASSQTQYTEAFF
TRBJ1-2	TRBV24-1	NA	NA	TGTGCCACCAGTGATTTGGAGTCGGGGGTGGAGGGCTACACCTTC	CATSDLESGVEGYTF
TRBJ2-2	TRBV19	NA	NA	TGTGCCAGTAGCAGGACATTAACGAACACCGGGGAGCTGTTTTTT	CASSRTLTNTGELFF
TRBJ2-1	TRBV5-4	TRBD2	NA	TGTGCCAGCAGTTTAGCGGGAGGGCCGGGGTACAATGAGCAGTTCTTC	CASSLAGGPGYNEQFF
TRBJ2-2	TRBV6-1	NA	once	TGTGCCAGCAGTGAAGTACTCTTCAACACCGGGGAGCTGTTTTTT	CASSEVLFNTGELFF
TRBJ2-1	TRBV28	TRBD2	NA	TGTGCCAGCAGGAGTAGCGGGTCTTACTCCTACAATGAGCAGTTCTTC	CASRSSGSYSYNEQFF
TRBJ2-1	TRBV3-1/TRBV3-2	NA	NA	TGTGCCAGCAGCCCCACTATGAACTCCTACAATGAGCAGTTCTTC	CASSPTMNSYNEQFF
TRBJ2-4	TRBV7-9	NA	NA	TGTGCCAGCAGCTCCTCACCGGGTGACAAAAACATTCAGTACTTC	CASSSSPGDKNIQYF
TRBJ1-3	TRBV7-9	TRBD1	NA	TGTGTGGTTGGGACAGGCGCTACCTCTGGAAACACCATATATTTT	CVVGTGATSGNTIYF
TRBJ1-1	TRBV5-5	NA	NA	TGTGCCAGCAGCCTAGGGGGTCAGAGGAACACTGAAGCTTTCTTT	CASSLGGQRNTEAFF
TRBJ1-1	TRBV19	TRBD1	once	TGTGCCTCAACACAGGGGGTGACTGAAGCTTTCTTT	CASTQGVTEAFF
TRBJ2-1	TRBV7-2	NA	NA	TGTGCCAGCAGCTTAGCGGACGGGGGCAATGAGCAGTTCTTC	CASSLADGGNEQFF
TRBJ1-1	TRBV9	NA	few	TGTGCCAGCAGCGTAGCGGGAAACACTGAAGCTTTCTTT	CASSVAGNTEAFF
TRBJ1-5	TRBV6-5	NA	NA	TGTGCCAGCAGCCGCGCGACAGATAATCAGCCCCAGCATTTT	CASSRATDNQPQHF